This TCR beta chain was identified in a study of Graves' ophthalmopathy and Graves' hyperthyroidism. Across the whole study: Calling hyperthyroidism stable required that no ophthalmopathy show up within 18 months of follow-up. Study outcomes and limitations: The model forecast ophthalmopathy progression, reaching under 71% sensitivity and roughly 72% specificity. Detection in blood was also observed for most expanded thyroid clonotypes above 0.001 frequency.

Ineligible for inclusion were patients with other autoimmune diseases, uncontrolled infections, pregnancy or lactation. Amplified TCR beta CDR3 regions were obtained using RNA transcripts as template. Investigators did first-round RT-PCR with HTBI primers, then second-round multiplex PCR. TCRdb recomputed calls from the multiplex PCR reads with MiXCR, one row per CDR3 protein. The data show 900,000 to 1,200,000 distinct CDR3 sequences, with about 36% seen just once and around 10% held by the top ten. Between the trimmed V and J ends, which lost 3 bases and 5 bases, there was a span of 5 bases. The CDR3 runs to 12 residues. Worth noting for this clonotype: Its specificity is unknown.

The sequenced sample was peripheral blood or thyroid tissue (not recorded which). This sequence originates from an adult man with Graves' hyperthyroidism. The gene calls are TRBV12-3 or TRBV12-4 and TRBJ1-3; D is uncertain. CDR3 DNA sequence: TGTGCCAGCAGTTTTCAGAGAAACACCATATATTTT. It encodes CASSFQRNTIYF.